This T cell receptor (beta chain) was sequenced in a study of blood T cells in healthy people across ages. Study-level information: Per every two T cells, about one barcoded beta molecule was captured by template switching.

This clonotype has only a few counts. The antigen remains unidentified. Overall study results and limits: In these data, TCR beta diversity tracked strongly with naive T cell percentage.

A second PCR of roughly 7 to 11 cycles used a sample-barcoded 5' primer and a J-beta primer mix. Every cDNA molecule carried a tag from a template-switch adaptor bearing 12 random nucleotides. TCRdb reprocessed the 5' RACE reads with MiXCR, giving one entry per CDR3 protein. The profile shows about 1.6 million distinct CDR3 sequences, about 35% of them singletons. There are 13 residues in the CDR3. V lost 4 bases and J lost 2, with 9 bases in between. Germline CDR1 SGDLS, CDR2 YYNGEE. Per-sample yields of isolated PBMCs were at least 6.5 million. The origin of this receptor is a woman in her twenties or thirties in good health. The sample consisted of blood. V usage is TRBV9 and J usage is TRBJ1-1; D gene uncertain. CDR3 protein: CASSRLLNTEAFF. For the CDR3, the DNA is TGTGCCAGCAGCCGGCTTCTAAACACTGAAGCTTTCTTT.